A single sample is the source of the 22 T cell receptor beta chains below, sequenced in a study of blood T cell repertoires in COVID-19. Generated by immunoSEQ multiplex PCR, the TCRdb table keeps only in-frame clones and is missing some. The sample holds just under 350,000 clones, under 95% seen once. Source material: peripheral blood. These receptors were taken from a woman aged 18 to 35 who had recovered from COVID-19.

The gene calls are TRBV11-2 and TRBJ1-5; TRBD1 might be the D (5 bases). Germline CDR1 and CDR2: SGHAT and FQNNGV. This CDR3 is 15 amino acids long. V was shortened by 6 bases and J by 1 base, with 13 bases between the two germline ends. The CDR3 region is CASREQVESNQPQHF. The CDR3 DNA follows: TGTGCCAGCAGGGAACAGGTCGAAAGCAATCAGCCCCAGCATTTT.

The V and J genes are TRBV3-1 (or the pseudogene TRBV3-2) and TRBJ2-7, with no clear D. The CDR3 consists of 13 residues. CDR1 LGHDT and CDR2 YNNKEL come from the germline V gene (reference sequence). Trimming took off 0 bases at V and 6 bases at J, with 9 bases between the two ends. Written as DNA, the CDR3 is TGTGCCAGCAGCCAAGATCCCTTTAGCGAGCAGTACGTC. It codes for CASSQDPFSEQYV.

The CDR3 region has the DNA TGTGCCAGCAGCCAAGATCTCGTCGACAGGGAAAAACTGTTTTTT. Translating gives CASSQDLVDREKLFF. This chain joins TRBV3-1 (or the pseudogene TRBV3-2) and TRBJ1-4; possibly TRBD1 for D (6 bases). CDR3 length: 15 amino acids. Trimming shortened V by 0 bases and J by 8 bases, and 13 bases separated the two germline ends. Germline values: CDR1 LGHDT, CDR2 YNNKEL (reference sequence).

Here the CDR3 DNA reads TGTGCCAGCAGTTTCGGACTAGCCTACAATGAGCAGTTCTTC. This encodes CASSFGLAYNEQFF. The chain employs TRBV6-2 or TRBV6-3 and TRBJ2-1; TRBD2 matches at 7 bases. In germline, CDR1 is MNHEY, CDR2 SVGEGT. Trimming removed 4 bases from V and 2 bases from J; junction bases left unmatched: 2. The CDR3 is 14 amino acids.

CDR3 bases: TGTGCCAGCAGTCCGACCGGGACTAGCGACGAGACCCAGTACTTC. Its protein product is CASSPTGTSDETQYF. The chain is built from TRBV25-1 and TRBJ2-5; 10 nucleotides line up with TRBD2. The CDR3 extends over 15 amino acids. V shed 5 bases and J 5 bases; nucleotides not matched to a gene: 8. The V gene's germline CDR1 is MGHDK and CDR2 SYGVNS.

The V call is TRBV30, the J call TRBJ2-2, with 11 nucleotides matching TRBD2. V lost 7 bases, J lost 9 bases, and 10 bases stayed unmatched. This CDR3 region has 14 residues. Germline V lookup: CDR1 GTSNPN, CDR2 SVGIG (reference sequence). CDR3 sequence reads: CALRDGTSGRELFF. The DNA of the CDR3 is TGTGCCTTACGTGACGGGACTAGCGGCCGGGAGCTGTTTTTT.

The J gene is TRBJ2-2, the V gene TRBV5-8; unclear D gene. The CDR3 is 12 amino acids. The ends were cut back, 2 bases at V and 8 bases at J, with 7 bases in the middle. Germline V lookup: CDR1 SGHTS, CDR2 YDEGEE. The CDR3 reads CASSFRVGELFF. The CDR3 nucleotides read TGTGCCAGCAGCTTCCGGGTAGGGGAGCTGTTTTTT.

The CDR3 DNA sequence: TGCGCCAGCAGCCCCTATTGGTCGGGAGGCCGGGAGGGTCGGAGCACAGATACGCAGTATTTT. Amino acid sequence: CASSPYWSGGREGRSTDTQYF. The genes are TRBV4-1 and TRBJ2-3; 8 nucleotides align to TRBD2. The CDR3 runs 21 residues. Germline loops: CDR1 MGHRA, CDR2 YSYEKL. The ends lost 4 bases at V and 0 bases at J; junction bases unmatched: 21.

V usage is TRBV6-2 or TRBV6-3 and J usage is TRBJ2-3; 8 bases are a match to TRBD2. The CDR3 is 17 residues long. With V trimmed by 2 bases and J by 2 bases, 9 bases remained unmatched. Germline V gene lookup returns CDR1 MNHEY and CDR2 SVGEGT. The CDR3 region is CASSYGTRAGDTDTQYF. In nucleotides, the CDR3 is TGTGCCAGCAGTTACGGGACTAGGGCGGGAGACACAGATACGCAGTATTTT.

CDR3 coding DNA: TGCGCCAGCAGTGAGTCGATCCGGGAGGTGGCCGGGGAGCTGTTTTTT. This encodes CASSESIREVAGELFF. V and J are TRBV10-1 and TRBJ2-2, with TRBD2 identical over 7 bases. Germline V gene sequence: CDR1 WNHNN, CDR2 SYGVQD (reference sequence). J gave up 6 bases and V 0 bases, and 7 bases lay outside the gene matches. The CDR3 runs to 16 residues.

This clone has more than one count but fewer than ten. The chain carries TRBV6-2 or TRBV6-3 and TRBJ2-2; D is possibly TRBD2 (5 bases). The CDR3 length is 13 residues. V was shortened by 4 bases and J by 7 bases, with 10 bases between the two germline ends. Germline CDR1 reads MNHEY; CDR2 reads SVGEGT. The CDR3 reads CASSWTLGGELFF. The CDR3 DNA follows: TGTGCCAGCAGTTGGACTCTCGGCGGGGAGCTGTTTTTT.

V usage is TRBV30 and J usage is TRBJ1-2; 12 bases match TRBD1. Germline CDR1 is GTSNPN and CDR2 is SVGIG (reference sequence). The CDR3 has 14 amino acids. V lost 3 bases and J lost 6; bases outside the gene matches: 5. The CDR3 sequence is CAWSPGQGANGYTF. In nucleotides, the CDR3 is TGTGCCTGGAGCCCGGGACAGGGGGCGAATGGCTACACCTTC.

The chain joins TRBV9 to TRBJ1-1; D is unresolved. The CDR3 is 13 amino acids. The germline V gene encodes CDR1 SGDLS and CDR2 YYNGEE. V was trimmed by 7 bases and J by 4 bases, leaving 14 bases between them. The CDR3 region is CASSAGDGTEAFF. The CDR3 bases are TGTGCCAGCTCCGCCGGGGATGGCACTGAAGCTTTCTTT.

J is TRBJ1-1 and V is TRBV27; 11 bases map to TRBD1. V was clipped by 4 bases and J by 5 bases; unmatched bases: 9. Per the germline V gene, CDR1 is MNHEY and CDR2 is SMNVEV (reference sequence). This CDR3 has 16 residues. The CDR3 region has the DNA TGTGCCAGCAGTTCCGGACAGGGGGCGCCGGGGACTGAAGCTTTCTTT. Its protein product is CASSSGQGAPGTEAFF.

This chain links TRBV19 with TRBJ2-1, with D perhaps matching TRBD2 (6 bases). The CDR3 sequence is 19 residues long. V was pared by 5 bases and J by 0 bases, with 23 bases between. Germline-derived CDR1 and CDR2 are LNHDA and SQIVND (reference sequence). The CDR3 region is CASSLGGPAFSGSYNEQFF. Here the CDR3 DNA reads TGTGCCAGTAGTTTGGGAGGACCCGCGTTCAGCGGCTCCTACAATGAGCAGTTCTTC.

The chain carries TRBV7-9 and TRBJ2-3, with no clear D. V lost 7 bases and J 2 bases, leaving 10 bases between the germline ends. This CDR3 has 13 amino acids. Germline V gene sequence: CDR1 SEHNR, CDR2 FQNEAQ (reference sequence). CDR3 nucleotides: TGTGCCAGCATCCGGGTCCTCACAGATACGCAGTATTTT. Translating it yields CASIRVLTDTQYF.

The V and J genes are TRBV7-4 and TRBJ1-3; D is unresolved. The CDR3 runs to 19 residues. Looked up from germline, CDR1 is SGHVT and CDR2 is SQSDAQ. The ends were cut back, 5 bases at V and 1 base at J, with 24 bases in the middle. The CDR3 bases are TGTGCCAGCAGCCCATCTTTTAGTTCTGGGTACGGGTCTGGAAACACCATATATTTT. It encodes CASSPSFSSGYGSGNTIYF.

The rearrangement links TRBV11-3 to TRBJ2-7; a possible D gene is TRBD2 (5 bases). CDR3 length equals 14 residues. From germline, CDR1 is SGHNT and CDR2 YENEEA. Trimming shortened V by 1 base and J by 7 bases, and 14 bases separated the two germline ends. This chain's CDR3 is CASSLAAVQKEQYV. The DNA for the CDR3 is TGTGCCAGCAGCTTAGCAGCGGTCCAGAAGGAGCAGTACGTC.

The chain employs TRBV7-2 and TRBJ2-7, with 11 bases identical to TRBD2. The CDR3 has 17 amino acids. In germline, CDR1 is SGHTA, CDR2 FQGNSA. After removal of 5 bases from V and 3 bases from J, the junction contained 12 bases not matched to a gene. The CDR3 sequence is CASSPRVGTSGYYEQYV. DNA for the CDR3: TGTGCCAGCAGCCCTAGAGTTGGGACTAGCGGATACTACGAGCAGTACGTC.

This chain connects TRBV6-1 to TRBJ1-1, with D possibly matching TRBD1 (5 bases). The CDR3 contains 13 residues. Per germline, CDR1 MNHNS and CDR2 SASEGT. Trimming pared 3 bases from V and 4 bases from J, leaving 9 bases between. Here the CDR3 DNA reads TGTGCCAGCAGTGATCGGAGGGGCACTGAAGCTTTCTTT. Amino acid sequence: CASSDRRGTEAFF.

The CDR3 DNA sequence: TGTGCCACCAGCACGGGACAGAACTATGGCTACACCTTC. Its protein product is CATSTGQNYGYTF. The chain links TRBV15 to TRBJ1-2; 7 bases are a match to TRBD1. Germline V CDR1 and CDR2: LNHNV, YYDKDF (reference sequence). The CDR3 covers 13 residues. V was pared by 4 bases and J by 2 bases, with 1 base of the junction left unmatched. The complete variable domain, with remaining parts taken from reference TRBV15 and TRBJ1-2, reads DAMVIQNPRYQVTQFGKPVTLSCSQTLNHNVMYWYQQKSSQAPKLLFHYYDKDFNNEADTPDNFQSRRPNTSFCFLDIRSPGLGDTAMYLCATSTGQNYGYTFGSGTRLTVV.

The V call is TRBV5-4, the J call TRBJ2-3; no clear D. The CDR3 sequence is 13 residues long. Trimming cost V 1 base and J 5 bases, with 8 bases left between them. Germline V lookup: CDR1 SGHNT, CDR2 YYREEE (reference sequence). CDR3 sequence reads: CASSLPPIDTQYF. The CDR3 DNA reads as TGTGCCAGCAGCTTGCCTCCTATAGATACGCAGTATTTT.